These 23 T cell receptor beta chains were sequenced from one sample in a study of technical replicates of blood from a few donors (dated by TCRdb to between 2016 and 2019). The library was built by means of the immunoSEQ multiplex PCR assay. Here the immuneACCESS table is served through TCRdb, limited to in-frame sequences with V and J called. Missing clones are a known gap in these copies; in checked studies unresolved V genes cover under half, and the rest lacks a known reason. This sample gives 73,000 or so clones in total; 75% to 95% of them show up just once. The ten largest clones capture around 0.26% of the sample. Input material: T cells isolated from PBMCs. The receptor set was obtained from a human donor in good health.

The CDR3 region is CASSLGDSNYGYTF. The CDR3 DNA reads as TGTGCCAGCAGCTTGGGGGACTCTAACTATGGCTACACCTTC. This chain joins TRBV11-3 and TRBJ1-2, with a tentative D call TRBD1 (5 bases). This CDR3 region has 14 residues. The V gene's germline CDR1 is SGHNT and CDR2 YENEEA. The V end was cut by 3 bases, the J end by 0 bases, with 8 bases between.

The CDR3 DNA reads TGTGCCAGCAGTGACTCGAGAGGGGGGGCAGATACGCAGTATTTT. It translates to CASSDSRGGADTQYF. The chain is built from TRBV6-4 and TRBJ2-3; D is possibly TRBD2 (7 bases). Trimming cost V 0 bases and J 4 bases, with 11 bases left between them. The CDR3 consists of 15 residues. CDR1 and CDR2 from the germline V gene are MRHNA and SNTAGT.

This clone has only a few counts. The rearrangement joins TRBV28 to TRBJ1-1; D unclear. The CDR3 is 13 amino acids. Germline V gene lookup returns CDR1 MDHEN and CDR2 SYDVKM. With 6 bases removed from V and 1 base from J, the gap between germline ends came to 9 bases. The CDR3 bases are TGTGCCAGCAGCGAGGGATGGAACACTGAAGCTTTCTTT. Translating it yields CASSEGWNTEAFF.

This CDR3 reads CASSQGTLRGTLRTGELFF. As DNA, the CDR3 is TGCGCCAGCAGCCAAGGAACTCTAAGGGGGACCCTCCGGACCGGGGAGCTGTTTTTT. This chain joins TRBV4-1 and TRBJ2-2, with a tentative D call TRBD1 (6 bases). V lost 1 base and J lost 5, with 23 bases in between. The CDR3 is 19 amino acids. Germline loops: CDR1 MGHRA, CDR2 YSYEKL.

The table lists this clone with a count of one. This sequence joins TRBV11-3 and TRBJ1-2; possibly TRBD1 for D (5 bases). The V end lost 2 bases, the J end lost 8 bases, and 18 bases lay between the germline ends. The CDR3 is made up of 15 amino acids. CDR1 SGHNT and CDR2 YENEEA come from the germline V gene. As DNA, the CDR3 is TGTGCCAGCAGCTTAATTTTTGGGGCCCAGAACGGCTACACCTTC. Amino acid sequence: CASSLIFGAQNGYTF.

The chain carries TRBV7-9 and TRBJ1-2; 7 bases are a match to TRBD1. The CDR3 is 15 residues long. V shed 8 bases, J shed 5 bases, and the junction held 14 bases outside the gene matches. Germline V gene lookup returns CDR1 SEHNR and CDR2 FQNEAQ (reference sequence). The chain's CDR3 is CASSKTGDSVYGYTF. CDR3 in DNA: TGTGCCAGCTCGAAAACGGGGGACAGCGTATATGGCTACACCTTC.

The CDR3 nucleotides are TGTGCCAGCAGCTTGGGGGACTCGTTCGTTGTTACAGATACGCAGTATTTT. Protein product: CASSLGDSFVVTDTQYF. This chain links TRBV7-9 with TRBJ2-3; D possibly corresponds to TRBD2 (6 bases). The germline V gene has CDR1 SEHNR and CDR2 FQNEAQ (reference sequence). This CDR3 comprises 17 residues. Trimming shortened V by 3 bases and J by 3 bases, and 19 bases separated the two germline ends.

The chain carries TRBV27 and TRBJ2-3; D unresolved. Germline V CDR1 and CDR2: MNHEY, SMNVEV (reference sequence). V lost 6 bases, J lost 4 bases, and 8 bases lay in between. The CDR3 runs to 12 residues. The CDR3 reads CASSDSADTQYF. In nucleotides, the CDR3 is TGTGCCAGCAGCGATTCGGCAGATACGCAGTATTTT.

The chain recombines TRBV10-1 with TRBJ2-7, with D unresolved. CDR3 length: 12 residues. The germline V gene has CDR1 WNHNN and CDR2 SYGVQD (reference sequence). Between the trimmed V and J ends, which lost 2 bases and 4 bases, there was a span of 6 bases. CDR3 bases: TGCGCCAGCAGTGAGCCCGGGTACGAGCAGTACTTC. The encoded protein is CASSEPGYEQYF.

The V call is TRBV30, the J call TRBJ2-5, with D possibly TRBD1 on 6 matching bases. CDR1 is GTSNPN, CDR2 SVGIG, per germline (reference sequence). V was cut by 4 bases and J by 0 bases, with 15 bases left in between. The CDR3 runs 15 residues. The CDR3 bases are TGTGCCTGGAATATGGGGACATCGTACCAAGAGACCCAGTACTTC. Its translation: CAWNMGTSYQETQYF.

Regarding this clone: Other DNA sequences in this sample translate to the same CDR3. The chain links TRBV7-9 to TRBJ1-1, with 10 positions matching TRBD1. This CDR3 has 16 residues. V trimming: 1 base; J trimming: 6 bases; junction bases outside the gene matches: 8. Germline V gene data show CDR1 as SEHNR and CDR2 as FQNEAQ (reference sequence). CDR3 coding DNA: TGTGCCAGCAGCTTAGGACAGGGGGCCGTTAACGCTGAAGCTTTCTTT. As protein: CASSLGQGAVNAEAFF.

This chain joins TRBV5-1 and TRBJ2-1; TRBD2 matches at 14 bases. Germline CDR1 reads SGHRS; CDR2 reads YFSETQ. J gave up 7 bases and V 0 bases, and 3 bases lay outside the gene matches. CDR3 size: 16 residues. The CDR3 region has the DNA TGCGCCAGCAGCTTGGAGGGACTAGCGGGAGTTAATGAGCAGTTCTTC. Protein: CASSLEGLAGVNEQFF.

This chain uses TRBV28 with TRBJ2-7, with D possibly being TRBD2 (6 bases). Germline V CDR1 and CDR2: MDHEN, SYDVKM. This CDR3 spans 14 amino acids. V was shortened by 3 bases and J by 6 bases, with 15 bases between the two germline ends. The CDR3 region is CASSFGGEKREQYF. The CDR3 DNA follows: TGTGCCAGCAGTTTCGGAGGGGAAAAGCGCGAGCAGTACTTC.

The CDR3: CASSLRGTNQPQHF. Written as DNA, the CDR3 is TGTGCCAGCAGCTTGAGGGGGACCAATCAGCCCCAGCATTTT. The chain carries TRBV5-4 and TRBJ1-5; possibly TRBD1 for D (6 bases). This CDR3 has 14 amino acids. The germline V gene has CDR1 SGHNT and CDR2 YYREEE (reference sequence). V lost 1 base and J lost 3, with 8 bases in between. Using reference TRBV5-4 and TRBJ1-5 for the parts outside the CDR3, the full variable domain is ETGVTQSPTHLIKTRGQQVTLRCSSQSGHNTVSWYQQALGQGPQFIFQYYREEENGRGNFPPRFSGLQFPNYSSELNVNALELDDSALYLCASSLRGTNQPQHFGDGTRLSIL.

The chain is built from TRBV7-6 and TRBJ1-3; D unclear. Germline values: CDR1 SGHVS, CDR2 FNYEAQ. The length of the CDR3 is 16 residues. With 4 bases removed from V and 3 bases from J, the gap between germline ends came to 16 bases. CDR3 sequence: CASSSYGTGVGNTIYF. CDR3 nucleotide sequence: TGTGCCAGCAGCTCATACGGAACTGGAGTTGGAAACACCATATATTTT.

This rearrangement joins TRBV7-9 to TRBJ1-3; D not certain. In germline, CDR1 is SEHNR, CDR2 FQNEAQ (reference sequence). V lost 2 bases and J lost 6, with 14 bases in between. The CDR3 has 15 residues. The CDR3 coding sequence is TGTGCCAGCAGCTTACGGGGATCCGGAGAAAACACCATATATTTT. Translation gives CASSLRGSGENTIYF.

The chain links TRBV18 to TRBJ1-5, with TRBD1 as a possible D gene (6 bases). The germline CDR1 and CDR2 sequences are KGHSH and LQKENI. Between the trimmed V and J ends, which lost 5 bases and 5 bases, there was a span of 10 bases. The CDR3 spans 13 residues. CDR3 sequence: CASSSRGDQPQHF. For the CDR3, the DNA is TGTGCCAGCTCATCCAGGGGTGATCAGCCCCAGCATTTT.

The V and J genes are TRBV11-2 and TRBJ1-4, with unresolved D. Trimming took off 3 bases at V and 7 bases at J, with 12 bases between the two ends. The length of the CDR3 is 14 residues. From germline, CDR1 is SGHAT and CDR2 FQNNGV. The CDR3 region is CASSLRSEGEKLFF. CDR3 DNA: TGTGCCAGCAGCTTGAGGTCAGAGGGTGAAAAACTGTTTTTT.

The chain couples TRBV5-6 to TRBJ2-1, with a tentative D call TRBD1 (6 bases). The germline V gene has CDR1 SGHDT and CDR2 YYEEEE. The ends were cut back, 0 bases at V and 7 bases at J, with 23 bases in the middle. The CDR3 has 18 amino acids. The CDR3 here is CASSLGDNTRLLTNEQFF. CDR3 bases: TGTGCCAGCAGCTTGGGGGACAACACTAGGCTTTTGACGAATGAGCAGTTCTTC.

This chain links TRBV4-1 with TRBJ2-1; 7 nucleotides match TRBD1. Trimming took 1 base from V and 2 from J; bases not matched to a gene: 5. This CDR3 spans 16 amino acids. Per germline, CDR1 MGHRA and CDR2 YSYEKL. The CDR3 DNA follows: TGCGCCAGCAGCCAAGTGACCGGGACAGCCTACAATGAGCAGTTCTTC. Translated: CASSQVTGTAYNEQFF.

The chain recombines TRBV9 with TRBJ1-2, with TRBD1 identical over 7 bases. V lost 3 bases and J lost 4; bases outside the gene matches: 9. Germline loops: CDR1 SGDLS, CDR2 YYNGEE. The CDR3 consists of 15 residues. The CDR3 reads CASSDPQGEGYGYTF. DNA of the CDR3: TGTGCCAGCAGCGACCCCCAGGGGGAAGGCTATGGCTACACCTTC.

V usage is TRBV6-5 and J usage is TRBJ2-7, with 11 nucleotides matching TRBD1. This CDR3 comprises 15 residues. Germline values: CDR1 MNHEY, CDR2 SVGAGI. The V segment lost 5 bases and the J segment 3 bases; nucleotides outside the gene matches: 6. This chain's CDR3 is CASSLVGTGGYEQYF. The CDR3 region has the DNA TGTGCCAGCAGTCTAGTAGGGACAGGGGGCTACGAGCAGTACTTC.

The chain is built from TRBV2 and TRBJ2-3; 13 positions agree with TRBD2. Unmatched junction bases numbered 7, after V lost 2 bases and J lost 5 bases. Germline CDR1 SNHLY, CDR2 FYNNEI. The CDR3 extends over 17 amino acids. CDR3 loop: CASSEKLTSGGKDTQYF. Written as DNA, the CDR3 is TGTGCCAGCAGTGAAAAACTGACTAGCGGGGGGAAAGATACGCAGTATTTT.